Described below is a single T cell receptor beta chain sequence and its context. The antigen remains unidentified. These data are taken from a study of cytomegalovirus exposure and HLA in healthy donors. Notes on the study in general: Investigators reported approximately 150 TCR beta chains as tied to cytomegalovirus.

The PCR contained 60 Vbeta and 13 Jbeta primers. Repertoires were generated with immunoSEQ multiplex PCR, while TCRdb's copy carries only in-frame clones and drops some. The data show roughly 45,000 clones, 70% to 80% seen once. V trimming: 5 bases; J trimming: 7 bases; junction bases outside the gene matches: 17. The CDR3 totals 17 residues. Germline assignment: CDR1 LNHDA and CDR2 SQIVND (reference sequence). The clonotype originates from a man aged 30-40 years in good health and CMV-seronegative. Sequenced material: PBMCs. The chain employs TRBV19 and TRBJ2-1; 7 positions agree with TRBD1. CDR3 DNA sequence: TGTGCCAGTAGTTCCATCGAGGCAGGGGGTCGGGGAAATGAGCAGTTCTTC. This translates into CASSSIEAGGRGNEQFF.